The following is a TCR beta chain sequence with its context. The antigen is undetermined. This specimen comes from a study of chemoradiotherapy in HPV16-positive cancers. Assay: immunoSEQ multiplex PCR; the TCRdb copy retains only in-frame clones and omits some. This sample has around 8,100 clones, with 87% found just once. In germline, CDR1 is SNHLY, CDR2 FYNNEI. V gave up 5 bases and J gave up 5 bases, with 9 bases separating them. The CDR3 is made up of 13 amino acids. Notes on the study in general: Candidate HPV-specific clones and E7-related TCR motifs grew in tumor during treatment.

This sequence was found in a human donor with HPV-associated anogenital cancer. The chain employs TRBV2 and TRBJ2-2; D perhaps matches TRBD1 (6 bases). This specimen was blood, taken from a patient who underwent chemoradiotherapy. CDR3 loop: CASSPQGTGELFF. The CDR3 region has the DNA TGTGCCAGCAGTCCACAGGGAACCGGGGAGCTGTTTTTT.